The source of this T cell receptor beta chain is a study of OX40 agonist ivuxolimab in advanced cancers. Using immunoSEQ multiplex PCR, the repertoire was profiled, and TCRdb retains in-frame clones only, with some absent. The data contain several thousand clones, 94% of them singletons. Specimen: CD4+ or CD8+ T cells sorted from blood, collected in a trial of the OX40 agonist ivuxolimab. This TCR was recovered from an adult with an advanced solid tumor such as melanoma, head and neck, liver or kidney cancer.

CDR3 sequence: CASSVGQGASTEAFF. The CDR3 coding sequence is TGTGCCAGCAGCGTAGGACAGGGGGCGAGCACTGAAGCTTTCTTT. The chain has TRBV9 and TRBJ1-1; 10 bases fit TRBD1. Germline V gene data show CDR1 as SGDLS and CDR2 as YYNGEE. The CDR3 covers 15 residues. The trim removed 0 bases at V and 4 bases at J, leaving 3 bases unmatched.